A selection of T cell receptor beta chains follows, all from one sample in a study of shared clonotypes between healthy human individuals. TCRdb's table, derived via immunoSEQ multiplex PCR, lists solely in-frame clones and lacks some. This repertoire shows 95,000 to 120,000 clones, around two thirds found once; its top ten account for 20% to 25%. Specimen: memory CD8+ T cells sorted from blood. Receptors were obtained from a young woman in good health. Both conserved end residues are part of each CDR3. A D gene is named only where the DNA matches it firmly.

cdr3_aa	d_call	j_call	v_call
CAISMQGATDTQYF	TRBD1	TRBJ2-3	TRBV10-3
CASLFRQGWGTEAFF	NA	TRBJ1-1	TRBV28
CASRPTATSGANVLTF	NA	TRBJ2-6	TRBV4-2
CATSRKQGTGANVLTF	TRBD1	TRBJ2-6	TRBV15
CASSEALGAVEAFF	NA	TRBJ1-1	TRBV6-1
CASSPTGSGANVLTF	NA	TRBJ2-6	TRBV7-2
CSVPDGATPLNEQFF	NA	TRBJ2-1	TRBV29-1
CASSYPSGDGYTF	NA	TRBJ1-2	TRBV5-4
CASSHGVAYEQYF	NA	NA	TRBV6-6
CASRSLAGTNTGELFF	TRBD2	TRBJ2-2	TRBV25-1
CASSAQTENTEAFF	NA	TRBJ1-1	TRBV6-1
CASRTWTAENTEAFF	NA	TRBJ1-1	TRBV2
CASRLLGTSGALELFF	TRBD2	TRBJ2-2	TRBV27
CASTEYVSGNTIYF	NA	TRBJ1-3	TRBV19
CATGTGETAEAFF	NA	TRBJ1-1	TRBV6-6
CASSPTRRSNTEAFF	NA	TRBJ1-1	TRBV7-9
CASSPKKDSNFGELFF	NA	TRBJ2-2	TRBV18
CASSLFPQINTGELFF	NA	TRBJ2-2	TRBV5-1
CASRERLKGDEQFF	NA	TRBJ2-1	TRBV28
CASSLDKLAGIDEQFF	TRBD2	TRBJ2-1	TRBV7-6
CASSWKKNGELFF	NA	TRBJ2-2	TRBV7-6
CASGPRGLRGYTF	NA	TRBJ1-2	TRBV28
CAISETRDYEQYF	NA	TRBJ2-7	TRBV10-3
CATPGTDQF	TRBD1	TRBJ1-2	TRBV6-4
CASSIVWGGNTEAFF	NA	TRBJ1-1	TRBV19
CASSWVGQGYGYTF	TRBD1	TRBJ1-2	TRBV5-6
CASSESGAGREQFF	NA	TRBJ2-1	TRBV25-1
CASSESRDTQYF	NA	TRBJ2-3	TRBV25-1
CASSLNSGSDHEQYF	TRBD2	TRBJ2-7	TRBV7-3
CASSRGSGVDGYTF	NA	TRBJ1-2	TRBV5-7
CASESLAGGFYNEQFF	TRBD2	TRBJ2-1	TRBV4-1
CASSSSGRALYEQYF	TRBD2	TRBJ2-7	TRBV2
CASTPGRGEEAFF	NA	TRBJ1-1	TRBV4-1
CASSLQGVLGNTIYF	TRBD1	TRBJ1-3	TRBV5-4
CASSSLGQGLLLAKNIQYF	TRBD1	TRBJ2-4	TRBV7-9
CASSPTRLETQYF	NA	TRBJ2-5	TRBV27
CAWIGLAGAAYNEQFF	TRBD2	TRBJ2-1	TRBV30
CASSGDGTDTQYF	NA	TRBJ2-3	TRBV6-4
CASSYRFAGLMGTDTQYF	NA	TRBJ2-3	TRBV5-4
CASSLRRTGEQYF	NA	TRBJ2-7	TRBV7-9
CASSLATSGSFNEQYF	TRBD2	TRBJ2-7	TRBV7-6
CASSKSGQGSRQPQHF	TRBD1	TRBJ1-5	TRBV19
CASHAGGSKYNEQFF	TRBD2	TRBJ2-1	TRBV2
CASSFITGGGYIQYF	TRBD1	TRBJ2-4	TRBV6-1
CASSRRTSGDNEQFF	TRBD2	TRBJ2-1	TRBV4-1